Listed below are T cell receptor beta chains from one sample, sequenced in a study of control samples from healthy donors and cancer patients. Sequencing used immunoSEQ multiplex PCR; TCRdb keeps in-frame clones, though not all of them. The data show approximately 100,000 clones, approximately 90% seen once. Sequences were obtained from blood. All receptors derive from a man aged 25-45 years in good health. CDR3s include the opening cysteine and the closing phenylalanine or tryptophan. The order of the fields is V gene, D gene, J gene, clone size, CDR3 protein, CDR3 DNA. A D gene is named only where the DNA matches it firmly. The size field is filled for only some rows; it gives once, few, many or a size class.

>TRBV18|NA|TRBJ1-1|NA
CASSPFGGMGTEAFF
TGTGCCAGCTCACCATTCGGGGGTATGGGGACTGAAGCTTTCTTT
>TRBV4-2|TRBD1|TRBJ1-2|NA
CASSPSGQGVGGYTF
TGTGCCAGCAGCCCTTCAGGACAGGGGGTTGGTGGCTACACCTTC
>TRBV5-1|NA|TRBJ2-3|NA
CASSYGDTQYF
TGCGCCAGCAGTTATGGAGATACGCAGTATTTT
>TRBV5-1|NA|TRBJ2-2|few
CASSFGGGGTGELFF
TGCGCCAGCAGCTTCGGGGGAGGGGGCACCGGGGAGCTGTTTTTT
>TRBV7-9|NA|TRBJ1-2|NA
CASSLGVFGYTF
TGTGCCAGCAGCCTTGGGGTGTTTGGCTACACCTTC
>TRBV7-8|NA|TRBJ2-4|NA
CASSYRGTKNIQYF
TGTGCCAGCAGTTACCGGGGGACGAAAAACATTCAGTACTTC
>TRBV28|TRBD1|TRBJ1-5|NA
CASRGLGGQALYQPQHF
TGTGCCAGCAGAGGACTTGGGGGACAGGCGTTGTATCAGCCCCAGCATTTT
>TRBV4-2|TRBD1|TRBJ1-2|once
CASSQGQGENYGYTF
TGTGCCAGCAGCCAGGGACAGGGGGAAAACTATGGCTACACCTTC
>TRBV24-1|TRBD1|TRBJ2-5|NA
CATSDLRDRSQETQYF
TGTGCCACCAGTGATTTGCGGGACAGATCCCAAGAGACCCAGTACTTC
>TRBV5-1|NA|TRBJ2-6|NA
CASPLGGDYSGANVLTF
TGCGCCAGCCCACTGGGCGGTGACTACTCTGGGGCCAACGTCCTGACTTTC
>TRBV12-3/TRBV12-4|TRBD1|TRBJ1-5|NA
CASSPGTAQHF
TGTGCCAGCAGTCCGGGGACAGCCCAGCATTTT
>TRBV2|NA|TRBJ2-6|once
CASGFARANVLTF
TGTGCCAGCGGGTTTGCAAGGGCCAACGTCCTGACTTTC
>TRBV11-2|TRBD1|TRBJ2-1|NA
CASSGITGQGPNEQFF
TGTGCCAGCAGCGGCATTACGGGACAGGGCCCCAATGAGCAGTTCTTC
>TRBV5-5|NA|TRBJ1-1|NA
CASSPLTSMNTEAFF
TGTGCCAGCAGCCCTCTCACTTCCATGAACACTGAAGCTTTCTTT
>TRBV5-4|NA|TRBJ2-1|NA
CASSLAFGDSYNEQFF
TGTGCCAGCAGCTTGGCCTTCGGGGATAGCTACAATGAGCAGTTCTTC
>TRBV6-6|NA|TRBJ2-5|NA
CASSYSGVRGETQYF
TGTGCCAGCAGTTACTCTGGGGTGAGAGGAGAGACCCAGTACTTC
>TRBV5-5|NA|TRBJ2-1|NA
CASSGLVDEQFF
TGTGCCAGCAGCGGACTTGTGGATGAGCAGTTCTTC
>TRBV5-4|NA|TRBJ2-5|NA
CASSLTGTETQYF
TGTGCCAGCAGCTTGACCGGTACGGAGACCCAGTACTTC
>TRBV28|NA|TRBJ1-4|NA
CASKDHNEKLFF
TGTGCCAGCAAGGACCATAATGAAAAACTGTTTTTT
>TRBV6-1|TRBD2|TRBJ2-7|NA
CASSEAPSGRYEQYF
TGTGCCAGCAGTGAAGCCCCTAGCGGGAGGTACGAGCAGTACTTC
>TRBV5-1|NA|TRBJ2-3|once
CASSLGRTLSTDTQYF
TGCGCCAGCAGCTTGGGAAGGACCCTGAGCACAGATACGCAGTATTTT
>TRBV12-3/TRBV12-4|NA|TRBJ2-5|NA
CASSLTGTETQYF
TGTGCCAGCAGCTTAACAGGGACGGAGACCCAGTACTTC